This is a list of T cell receptor beta chains from one sample in a study of blood T cell repertoires in COVID-19. The assay was immunoSEQ multiplex PCR, and TCRdb's table has in-frame clones only and misses some. Among around 200,000 clones listed, 90% were seen once. Sequenced sample: peripheral blood. The receptors were gathered from a man aged 50-59 years with acute or convalescent COVID-19. CDR3s include the opening cysteine and the closing phenylalanine or tryptophan. The D gene is left open where the match is weak.

TRBV15	NA	TRBJ1-4	CATSRDGGSTNEKLFF	TGTGCCACCAGCAGAGATGGGGGGTCAACTAATGAAAAACTGTTTTTT
TRBV2	TRBD2	TRBJ2-1	CASCVGASGLYNEQFF	TGTGCCAGCTGCGTTGGGGCTAGCGGGCTTTACAATGAGCAGTTCTTC
TRBV30	TRBD1	TRBJ1-4	CAWEEVGTDNEKLFF	TGTGCCTGGGAGGAGGTCGGGACAGACAATGAAAAACTGTTTTTT
TRBV7-2	NA	TRBJ2-7	CASSSDRPYEQYF	TGTGCCAGCAGCTCCGACAGACCCTACGAGCAGTACTTC
TRBV11-2	TRBD1	TRBJ1-1	CASSLAGGLNTEAFF	TGTGCCAGCAGCTTGGCAGGGGGCTTGAACACTGAAGCTTTCTTT
TRBV27	TRBD1	TRBJ2-1	CASSPLPRTGGLGNEQFF	TGTGCCAGCAGTCCCTTGCCTCGGACAGGGGGCCTTGGTAATGAGCAGTTCTTC
TRBV9	NA	TRBJ2-5	CASSGSTGPQETQYF	TGTGCCAGCAGCGGCTCCACAGGGCCGCAAGAGACCCAGTACTTC
TRBV5-4	NA	TRBJ1-1	CASSSPQDTEAFF	TGTGCCAGCAGCAGCCCCCAGGACACTGAAGCTTTCTTT
TRBV10-3	TRBD1	TRBJ2-5	CAITSGGQETQYF	TGTGCCATCACCTCAGGGGGCCAAGAGACCCAGTACTTC
TRBV7-9	NA	TRBJ1-4	CASSSDRKGTNEKLFF	TGTGCCAGCAGCTCCGACAGGAAGGGGACTAATGAAAAACTGTTTTTT
TRBV7-8	NA	TRBJ2-7	CASSWTTATYEQYF	TGTGCCAGCAGCTGGACGACAGCCACCTACGAGCAGTACTTC
TRBV7-2	TRBD1	TRBJ1-6	CASSPDRGFSPLHF	TGTGCCAGCAGCCCTGACAGGGGGTTTTCACCCCTCCACTTT
TRBV7-9	TRBD1	TRBJ1-1	CASSLAGQGKTEAFF	TGTGCCAGCAGCTTAGCTGGACAGGGGAAGACTGAAGCTTTCTTT
TRBV27	TRBD2	TRBJ2-7	CASSSGTSVYEQYF	TGTGCCAGCAGTTCAGGGACTAGCGTGTACGAGCAGTACTTC